This T cell receptor (beta chain) was captured in a study of cytomegalovirus exposure and HLA in healthy donors (dated by TCRdb to 2016 to 2017). Background for the entire study: The approximately 710 repertoires of the first cohort and the approximately 130 validation repertoires were produced on the same platform, according to a later analysis. The study was designed to test whether signatures of past pathogen exposure could be identified by cataloging public T cell receptors. A separate validation cohort of roughly 110 different subjects was used in addition to the roughly 670-subject first cohort. The study combined high-throughput TCR immunosequencing, statistical association of individual TCRs with disease status, and machine learning to predict cytomegalovirus infection status.

The donors were included in the validation cohort of 90 to 150 subjects, a group kept apart from the roughly 730-subject first cohort. As regards this clone: Its antigen remains undetermined. Base qualities are not at hand, and no much larger clone is one base apart.

The germline V gene (reference sequence) supplies CDR1 LNHDA and CDR2 SQIVND. V loses 7 bases of germline sequence and J loses 6 bases, and the interval between the two ends is 15 bases. Including the terminal cysteine and phenylalanine, the CDR3 comprises 13 residues. Just the 39-base CDR3 DNA is kept, in frame starting at base 1. The paper's findings and limits, for the study overall: In vitro tests confirmed that a few of the cytomegalovirus-associated TCR beta chains recognize cytomegalovirus antigens. Most TCR sequences were seen in very few donors, while some public TCRs were found in many individuals. Of the cluster scores, 85% to 95% were above 0 in a later analysis, which found that TCRs clustered in the first cohort also tended to co-occur in the 120 validation repertoires. The study listed 170 or so TCR beta chains as associated with cytomegalovirus. A later analysis lacked HLA typing for the validation cohort, so it scored co-occurrence in that cohort across all 110 or so repertoires. Cytomegalovirus status was reported to be diagnosed by the classifier with high specificity and sensitivity in both the original and validation cohorts. It was suggested by the authors that the approach could potentially be generalized to other disease states and immunological phenotypes.

The method behind the library was the immunoSEQ multiplex PCR assay. Turning to the authors' computational methods: A statistical classification framework was developed to diagnose cytomegalovirus status using the catalog of TCR beta chain sequences. In TCRdb, the immuneACCESS table is reduced to in-frame sequences with V and J assigned. These tables do not hold every clone; where another copy was compared, an unresolved V gene accounts for under half, and the others remain unexplained. From that table come the V and J calls and clone size; the DNA was used to work out D and trimming. Present in this sample are over 110,000 clones, about 87% of which were seen just once. Of the sample, under 9% falls within the top ten clones.

This TCR derives from a man aged 18 to 35 in good health and CMV-seropositive. The rearrangement combines TRBV19 with TRBJ2-5; no D segment can be confidently identified. Sequenced input: PBMCs. DNA sequence: TGTGCCAGTAACTCAGGCCCCGGTAAGACCCAGTACTTC. Its protein is CASNSGPGKTQYF.